The present T cell receptor (beta chain) was sequenced within a study of shared clonotypes between healthy human individuals. Naive CD8 populations comprised CD45RO-negative cells positively selected for CCR7, excluding terminally differentiated effector memory CD45RA+ cells. Points on this clone: As yet, its antigen is unknown.

The CDR3 runs 15 residues. The ends were cut back, 4 bases at V and 0 bases at J, with 11 bases in the middle. Germline V gene lookup returns CDR1 SEHNR and CDR2 FQNEAQ (reference sequence). Broader study findings: Across a few donors, naive CD4 shared roughly 5.1%, naive CD8 more than 3%, memory CD4 2.3%, memory CD8 about 0.4%. Enrolling few donors narrowed the genetic and exposure-history diversity that was represented. Sampling was confined to blood; repertoires within tissues likely differ.

Here immunoSEQ multiplex PCR was the method, and the copy in TCRdb shows in-frame clones only, minus some. The table has under 1 million clones, just over 95% seen once. The chain is built from TRBV7-9 and TRBJ2-3; D unclear. The sequenced sample consisted of naive CD8+ T cells sorted from blood. The TCR sequence derives from a man aged 30 to 45 in good health. The CDR3 protein is CASSWPGQSTDTQYF. DNA for the CDR3: TGTGCCAGCAGCTGGCCCGGCCAAAGCACAGATACGCAGTATTTT.